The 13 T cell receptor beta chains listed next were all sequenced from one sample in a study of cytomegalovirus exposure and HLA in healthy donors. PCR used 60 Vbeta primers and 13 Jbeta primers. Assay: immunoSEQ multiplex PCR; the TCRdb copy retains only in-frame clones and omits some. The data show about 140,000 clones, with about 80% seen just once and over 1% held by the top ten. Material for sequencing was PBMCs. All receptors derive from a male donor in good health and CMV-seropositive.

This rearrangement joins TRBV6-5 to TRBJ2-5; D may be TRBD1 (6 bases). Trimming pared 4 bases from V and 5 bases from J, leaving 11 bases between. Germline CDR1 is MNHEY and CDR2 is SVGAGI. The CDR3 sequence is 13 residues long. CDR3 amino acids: CASSSDSVETQYF. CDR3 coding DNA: TGTGCCAGCAGTTCGGACAGTGTGGAGACCCAGTACTTC.

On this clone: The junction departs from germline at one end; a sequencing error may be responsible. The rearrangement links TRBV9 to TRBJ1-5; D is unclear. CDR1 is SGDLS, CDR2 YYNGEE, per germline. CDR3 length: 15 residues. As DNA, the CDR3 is TGTGCCAGCAGCCCTAGCCCCGGGCTAAATCAACCCCAGCATTTT. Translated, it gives CASSPSPGLNQPQHF. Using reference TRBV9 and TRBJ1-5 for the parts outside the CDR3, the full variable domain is DSGVTQTPKHLITATGQRVTLRCSPRSGDLSVYWYQQSLDQGLQFLIQYYNGEERAKGNILERFSAQQFPDLHSELNLSSLELGDSALYFCASSPSPGLNQPQHFGDGTRLSIL.

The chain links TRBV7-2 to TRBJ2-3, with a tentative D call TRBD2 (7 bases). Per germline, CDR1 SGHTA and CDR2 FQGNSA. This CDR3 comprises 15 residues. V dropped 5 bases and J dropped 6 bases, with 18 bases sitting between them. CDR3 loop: CASSRSFRGGDTQYF. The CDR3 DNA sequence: TGTGCCAGCAGCCGTAGCTTTAGGGGGGGGGATACGCAGTATTTT.

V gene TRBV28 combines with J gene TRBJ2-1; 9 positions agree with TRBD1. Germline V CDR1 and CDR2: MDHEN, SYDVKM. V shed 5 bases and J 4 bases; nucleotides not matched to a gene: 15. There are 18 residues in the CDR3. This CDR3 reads CASSPPILTGQGYNEQFF. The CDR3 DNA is TGTGCCAGCAGTCCCCCTATCCTGACGGGACAGGGTTACAATGAGCAGTTCTTC. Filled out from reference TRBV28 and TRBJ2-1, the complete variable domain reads DVKVTQSSRYLVKRTGEKVFLECVQDMDHENMFWYRQDPGLGLRLIYFSYDVKMKEKGDIPEGYSVSREKKERFSLILESASTNQTSMYLCASSPPILTGQGYNEQFFGPGTRLTVL.

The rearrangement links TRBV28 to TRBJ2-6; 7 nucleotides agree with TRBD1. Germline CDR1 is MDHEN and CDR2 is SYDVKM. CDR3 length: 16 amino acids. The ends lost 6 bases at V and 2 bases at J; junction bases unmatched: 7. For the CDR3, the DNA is TGTGCCAGCAGAGCCCTAGGGGGCGCTGGGGCCAACGTCCTGACTTTC. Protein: CASRALGGAGANVLTF.

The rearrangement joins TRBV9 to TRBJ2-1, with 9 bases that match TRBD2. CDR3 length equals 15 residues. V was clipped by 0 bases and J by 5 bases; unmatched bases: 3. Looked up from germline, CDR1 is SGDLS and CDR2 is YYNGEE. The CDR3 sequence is CASSVGREGHNEQFF. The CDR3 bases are TGTGCCAGCAGCGTAGGGCGGGAGGGACACAATGAGCAGTTCTTC. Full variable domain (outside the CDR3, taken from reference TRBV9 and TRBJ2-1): DSGVTQTPKHLITATGQRVTLRCSPRSGDLSVYWYQQSLDQGLQFLIQYYNGEERAKGNILERFSAQQFPDLHSELNLSSLELGDSALYFCASSVGREGHNEQFFGPGTRLTVL.

CDR3 DNA sequence: TGTGCCATCAGTGACAGGGAAGAGACCCAGTACTTC. Encoded protein: CAISDREETQYF. The chain joins TRBV10-3 to TRBJ2-5, with D possibly matching TRBD1 (5 bases). Germline V lookup: CDR1 ENHRY, CDR2 SYGVKD. With 3 bases removed from V and 3 bases from J, the gap between germline ends came to 5 bases. The CDR3 contains 12 residues.

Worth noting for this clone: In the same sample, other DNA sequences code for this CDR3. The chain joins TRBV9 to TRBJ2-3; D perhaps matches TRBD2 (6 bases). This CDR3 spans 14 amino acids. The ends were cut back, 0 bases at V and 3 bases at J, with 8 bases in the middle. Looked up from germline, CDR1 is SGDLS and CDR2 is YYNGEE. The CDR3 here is CASSVVGGTDTQYF. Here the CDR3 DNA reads TGTGCCAGCAGCGTAGTGGGGGGAACAGATACGCAGTATTTT.

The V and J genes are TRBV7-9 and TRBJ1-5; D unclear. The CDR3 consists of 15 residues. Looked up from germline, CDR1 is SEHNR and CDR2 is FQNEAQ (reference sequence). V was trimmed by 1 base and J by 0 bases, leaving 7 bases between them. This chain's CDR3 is CASSLGAHSNQPQHF. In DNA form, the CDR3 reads TGTGCCAGCAGCTTAGGGGCCCATAGCAATCAGCCCCAGCATTTT.

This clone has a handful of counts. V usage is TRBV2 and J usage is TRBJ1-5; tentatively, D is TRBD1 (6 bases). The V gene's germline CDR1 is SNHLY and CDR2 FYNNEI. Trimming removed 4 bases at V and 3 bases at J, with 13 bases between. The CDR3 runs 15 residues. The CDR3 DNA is TGTGCCAGCAGTGTGGACAGACCCTTCAATCAGCCCCAGCATTTT. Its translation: CASSVDRPFNQPQHF.

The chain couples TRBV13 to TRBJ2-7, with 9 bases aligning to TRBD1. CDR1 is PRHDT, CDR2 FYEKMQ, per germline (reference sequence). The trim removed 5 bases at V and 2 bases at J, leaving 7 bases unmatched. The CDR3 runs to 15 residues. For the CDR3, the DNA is TGTGCCAGCAGCACCCTACAGGGGGCCCCCTACGAGCAGTACTTC. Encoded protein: CASSTLQGAPYEQYF.

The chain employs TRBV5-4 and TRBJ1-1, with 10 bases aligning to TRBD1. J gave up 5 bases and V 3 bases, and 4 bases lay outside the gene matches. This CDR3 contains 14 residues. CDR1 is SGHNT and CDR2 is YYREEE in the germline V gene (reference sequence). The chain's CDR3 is CASSSGQGRTEAFF. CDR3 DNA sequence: TGTGCCAGCAGCTCGGGACAGGGGAGAACTGAAGCTTTCTTT.

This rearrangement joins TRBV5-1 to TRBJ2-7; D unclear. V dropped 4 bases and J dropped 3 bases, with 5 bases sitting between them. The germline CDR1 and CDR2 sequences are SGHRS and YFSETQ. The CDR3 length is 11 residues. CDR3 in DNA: TGCGCCAGCAGCCTAAACTACGAGCAGTACTTC. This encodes CASSLNYEQYF.